The clone carrying this T cell receptor beta chain rates as medium-sized. This sample is part of a study of T cells generated in artificial thymic organoids. Semi-nested PCR with reverse primers in the TRAC or TRBC constant regions amplified each chain separately. RNA input for cDNA ranged from about 3.5 to 500 ng. TCRdb re-analysed the 5' RACE reads in MiXCR, keeping a single row per CDR3 protein. The profile shows about 8,500 distinct CDR3 sequences, around 16% of them singletons. Primary CD8+ T cells were isolated by magnetic bead enrichment. Sorted CD3+TCRalphabeta+CD8 single positive cells from organoids and thymus were used for RNA. The germline V gene encodes CDR1 SGHVS and CDR2 FQNEAQ. J gave up 8 bases and V 4 bases, and 8 bases lay outside the gene matches. This CDR3 region has 15 residues.

Sequences were obtained from naive CD8+ T cells from the thymus. Subset indicated: CD3+TCRalphabeta+CD8SP T cells; for blood, CD45RO-CCR7+ naive CD8+ T cells. This chain uses TRBV7-8 with TRBJ1-6; TRBD1 aligns across 7 bases. This receptor was identified in a human donor who gave cord blood stem cells for thymic organoid culture, a cardiac surgery patient who gave postnatal thymus, or a blood donor (not recorded which). CDR3 protein: CASSSPRGSHSPLHF. The DNA for the CDR3 is TGTGCCAGCAGCTCGCCCAGGGGGTCTCATTCACCCCTCCACTTT.